A single sample is the source of the 18 T cell receptor beta chains below, sequenced in a study of shared T cell receptors in the human thymus (dated by TCRdb to the early 2020s). The method behind the library was the immunoSEQ multiplex PCR assay. This immuneACCESS table, as held by TCRdb, lists in-frame sequences with V and J called but not all clones. Of the missing ones, under half trace to an unresolved V gene in checked studies; the others have no known cause. This sample holds hundreds of thousands of clones; approximately 83% were observed only once. The leading ten clones occupy more than 0.008% of the sample. Another study also made use of these data, one on human thymus T cells.

The sequenced sample was thymocytes. The receptors derive from a girl under three years old with a congenital heart defect. Donor details come from another sample of the same person, matched by shared clones.

This chain links TRBV28 with TRBJ2-5; maybe TRBD2 (6 bases). Trimming took 6 bases from V and 4 from J, leaving 24 bases between them. Per the germline V gene, CDR1 is MDHEN and CDR2 is SYDVKM. The CDR3 sequence is 17 residues long. The CDR3 is CASSRKAGTEYGETQYF. The CDR3 coding sequence is TGTGCCAGCAGCCGGAAGGCTGGGACTGAGTACGGAGAGACCCAGTACTTC. The entire variable domain, with the rest obtained from reference TRBV28 and TRBJ2-5, is as follows: DVKVTQSSRYLVKRTGEKVFLECVQDMDHENMFWYRQDPGLGLRLIYFSYDVKMKEKGDIPEGYSVSREKKERFSLILESASTNQTSMYLCASSRKAGTEYGETQYFGPGTRLLVL.

This chain uses TRBV11-2 with TRBJ2-5; perhaps TRBD1 as D (5 bases). This CDR3 is 14 amino acids long. Germline lookup yields CDR1 SGHAT and CDR2 FQNNGV. V shed 5 bases and J shed 5 bases, with 15 bases lying between them. The CDR3 sequence: CASSRRQGEETQYF. The CDR3 DNA follows: TGTGCCAGCAGCCGCAGGCAGGGTGAGGAGACCCAGTACTTC.

This clone was recorded a few times. The V gene is TRBV7-6, the J gene TRBJ2-5; D may be TRBD2 (6 bases). The CDR3 is 18 residues long. Looked up from germline, CDR1 is SGHVS and CDR2 is FNYEAQ. V was trimmed by 1 base and J by 5 bases, leaving 23 bases between them. CDR3 loop: CASSLGGRPTSEGETQYF. DNA for the CDR3: TGTGCCAGCAGCTTAGGGGGCAGACCGACCTCGGAGGGGGAGACCCAGTACTTC.

The V gene is TRBV10-2, the J gene TRBJ1-1; D unclear. The V gene's germline CDR1 is WSHSY and CDR2 SAAADI. V shed 4 bases and J shed 0 bases, with 9 bases lying between them. The CDR3 contains 14 residues. The CDR3 nucleotides are TGCGCCAGCAGTGCGCCGACATTGAACACTGAAGCTTTCTTT. Translating gives CASSAPTLNTEAFF.

This chain links TRBV13 with TRBJ2-2, with TRBD2 matching over 12 bases. Germline V lookup: CDR1 PRHDT, CDR2 FYEKMQ (reference sequence). The CDR3 runs to 16 residues. V shed 5 bases, J shed 3 bases, and the junction held 4 bases outside the gene matches. CDR3 sequence: CASSGRLAGDTGELFF. The CDR3 coding sequence is TGTGCCAGCAGCGGGCGACTAGCGGGGGACACCGGGGAGCTGTTTTTT. Variable domain in full (rest from reference TRBV13 and TRBJ2-2): AAGVIQSPRHLIKEKRETATLKCYPIPRHDTVYWYQQGPGQDPQFLISFYEKMQSDKGSIPDRFSAQQFSDYHSELNMSSLELGDSALYFCASSGRLAGDTGELFFGEGSRLTVL.

Here the CDR3 reads CASSQGRQATSTDTQYF. CDR3 nucleotides: TGTGCCAGCAGCCAAGGCCGGCAGGCAACCAGCACAGATACGCAGTATTTT. This chain connects TRBV14 to TRBJ2-3, with unresolved D. V gave up 1 base and J gave up 0 bases, with 14 bases separating them. The V gene's germline CDR1 is SGHDN and CDR2 FVKESK. The CDR3 has 17 amino acids.

The V and J genes are TRBV20-1 and TRBJ1-2; no firm D call. CDR3 length: 10 residues. Germline CDR1 and CDR2: DFQATT and SNEGSKA (reference sequence). The germline V and J ends were trimmed by 4 bases and 12 bases, with 12 bases remaining between them. As DNA, the CDR3 is TGCAGTGCTATGGGGAGGATAAACACCTTC. It encodes CSAMGRINTF.

The chain employs TRBV5-4 and TRBJ1-6, with D possibly TRBD1 on 6 matching bases. V was clipped by 4 bases and J by 8 bases, with 16 bases between them. The CDR3 length is 15 residues. Germline CDR1 SGHNT, CDR2 YYREEE (reference sequence). Here the CDR3 reads CASSRGGSQYSPLHF. The CDR3 DNA sequence: TGTGCCAGCAGCCGAGGGGGATCCCAATATTCACCCCTCCACTTT.

This chain joins TRBV9 and TRBJ2-5; D gene ambiguous. The CDR3 has 10 residues. Germline lookup yields CDR1 SGDLS and CDR2 YYNGEE. The V gene lost 7 bases and the J gene lost 6 bases, with 7 bases spanning the gap. The CDR3 reads CASGSQTQYF. As DNA, the CDR3 is TGTGCCAGCGGTAGCCAGACCCAGTACTTC.

The chain combines TRBV19 with TRBJ1-5, with 7 positions matching TRBD1. With V trimmed by 3 bases and J by 4 bases, 9 bases remained unmatched. This CDR3 comprises 16 residues. The germline V gene encodes CDR1 LNHDA and CDR2 SQIVND (reference sequence). The CDR3 DNA reads TGTGCCAGTAGTATCTCCCGACAGGGCCTAAATCAGCCCCAGCATTTT. Protein: CASSISRQGLNQPQHF.

This chain uses TRBV7-9 with TRBJ1-3; D unresolved. This CDR3 contains 17 residues. The V end was cut by 2 bases, the J end by 0 bases, with 14 bases between. Germline loops: CDR1 SEHNR, CDR2 FQNEAQ (reference sequence). CDR3 nucleotide sequence: TGTGCCAGCAGCTTATACTCCGGAGAAGCCTCTGGAAACACCATATATTTT. Its protein product is CASSLYSGEASGNTIYF.

A few counts support this clone. The same CDR3 is also encoded by other DNA sequences in this sample. This rearrangement joins TRBV5-1 to TRBJ2-7; no reliable D call. With 0 bases removed from V and 0 bases from J, the gap between germline ends came to 4 bases. CDR1 is SGHRS and CDR2 is YFSETQ in the germline V gene. This CDR3 has 13 residues. CDR3 DNA sequence: TGCGCCAGCAGCTTGGGCAGCTCCTACGAGCAGTACTTC. Its protein is CASSLGSSYEQYF.

The chain uses TRBV4-1 and TRBJ1-1; D is perhaps TRBD1 (6 bases). Per germline, CDR1 MGHRA and CDR2 YSYEKL. V was trimmed by 4 bases and J by 6 bases, leaving 18 bases between them. The length of the CDR3 is 15 residues. CDR3 sequence: CASSLPTGPSAEAFF. The CDR3 DNA reads as TGCGCCAGCAGCCTTCCGACAGGCCCGTCGGCTGAAGCTTTCTTT.

V gene TRBV5-1 combines with J gene TRBJ1-2, with TRBD1 as a possible D gene (5 bases). V was shortened by 0 bases and J by 4 bases, with 10 bases between the two germline ends. This CDR3 region has 14 residues. Germline values: CDR1 SGHRS, CDR2 YFSETQ. The CDR3 region has the DNA TGCGCCAGCAGCTTGGCCCAGGGTTTCTATGGCTACACCTTC. Translation: CASSLAQGFYGYTF.

As DNA, the CDR3 is TGCGCCAGCAGCCCCCACAGGGATCGGCAAGAGACCCAGTACTTC. Amino acids: CASSPHRDRQETQYF. The rearrangement links TRBV4-1 to TRBJ2-5, with a possible D match to TRBD1 (6 bases). V was shortened by 4 bases and J by 2 bases, with 14 bases between the two germline ends. CDR1 is MGHRA and CDR2 is YSYEKL in the germline V gene. The CDR3 is 15 residues long.

The chain carries TRBV27 and TRBJ1-1, with TRBD1 as a possible D gene (6 bases). V was shortened by 5 bases and J by 5 bases, with 24 bases between the two germline ends. Germline lookup yields CDR1 MNHEY and CDR2 SMNVEV (reference sequence). The CDR3 loop spans 17 amino acids. The CDR3 DNA is TGTGCCAGCAGTCCCCCAGCCAGGGGTGTTGTTGTTACTGAAGCTTTCTTT. Translated, it gives CASSPPARGVVVTEAFF.

The J gene is TRBJ1-2, the V gene TRBV5-1, with D unresolved. From germline, CDR1 is SGHRS and CDR2 YFSETQ. Between the trimmed V and J ends, which lost 7 bases and 3 bases, there was a span of 16 bases. The CDR3 runs to 14 residues. The CDR3 sequence: CASGSGSSDYGYTF. CDR3 coding DNA: TGCGCCAGCGGCTCCGGTAGCAGTGACTATGGCTACACCTTC.

CDR3 DNA sequence: TGTGCCAGTAGTATAGGGGAGGACACTGAAGCTTTCTTT. Its translation is CASSIGEDTEAFF. The chain has TRBV19 and TRBJ1-1; D is uncertain. The CDR3 extends over 13 amino acids. The germline CDR1 and CDR2 sequences are LNHDA and SQIVND (reference sequence). V was clipped by 1 base and J by 3 bases, with 6 bases between them.